One sample yielded the 19 T cell receptor beta chains listed below, sequenced in a study of shared clonotypes between healthy human individuals. Only in-frame clones appear in the TCRdb table, and some are missing; sequencing was by immunoSEQ multiplex PCR. The sample has fewer than 2.5 million clones; approximately 94% are singletons. Sequences were obtained from naive CD4+ T cells from PBMCs. Subset described: CD45RA+ positively selected. The receptors stem from a man between 18 and 35 years old in good health. Some clones in this sample may be carry-over from other donors' samples.

The chain employs TRBV19 and TRBJ1-2; 7 positions agree with TRBD1. Germline V lookup: CDR1 LNHDA, CDR2 SQIVND (reference sequence). V shed 5 bases and J 7 bases; nucleotides not matched to a gene: 10. This CDR3 contains 14 residues. In DNA, the CDR3 is TGTGCCAGTAGTCCTCGTAGGACAGGTGGTGGCTACACCTTC. Translating it yields CASSPRRTGGGYTF. Variable domain in full (rest from reference TRBV19 and TRBJ1-2): DGGITQSPKYLFRKEGQNVTLSCEQNLNHDAMYWYRQDPGQGLRLIYYSQIVNDFQKGDIAEGYSVSREKKESFPLTVTSAQKNPTAFYLCASSPRRTGGGYTFGSGTRLTVV.

The rearrangement links TRBV5-6 to TRBJ2-2; D possibly corresponds to TRBD1 (6 bases). CDR1 SGHDT and CDR2 YYEEEE come from the germline V gene. V lost 2 bases and J lost 7, with 18 bases in between. The CDR3 runs 16 residues. The CDR3, as DNA: TGTGCCAGCAGCTTCGTGGCAGGGGCGTTGGGCGGGGAGCTGTTTTTT. Translation gives CASSFVAGALGGELFF.

This chain uses TRBV28 with TRBJ2-7, with 8 bases that match TRBD1. Germline trimming cut 2 bases from V and 6 bases from J; bases unmatched to any gene: 6. Germline values: CDR1 MDHEN, CDR2 SYDVKM. The CDR3 extends over 14 amino acids. CDR3 sequence: CASSLPGQVGEQYF. CDR3 in DNA: TGTGCCAGCAGTTTACCGGGACAGGTCGGCGAGCAGTACTTC.

The genes are TRBV30 and TRBJ2-3; no reliable D call. Trimming cost V 7 bases and J 5 bases, with 10 bases left between them. This CDR3 comprises 11 residues. Germline CDR1 is GTSNPN and CDR2 is SVGIG (reference sequence). The CDR3 nucleotides read TGTGCCTCCGGCTTGGAAGATACGCAGTATTTT. Translating it yields CASGLEDTQYF.

The V call is TRBV5-5, the J call TRBJ1-2, with D possibly matching TRBD1 (6 bases). CDR3 length: 14 residues. CDR1 SGHKS and CDR2 YYEKEE come from the germline V gene (reference sequence). Trimming took off 4 bases at V and 2 bases at J, with 12 bases between the two ends. As DNA, the CDR3 is TGTGCCAGCAGCCTAGGGGGGTACAACTATGGCTACACCTTC. It translates to CASSLGGYNYGYTF.

The chain uses TRBV25-1 and TRBJ2-5; no clear D gene. Trimming stripped 3 bases from V and 1 base from J, with 9 bases between. The CDR3 covers 14 residues. Germline assignment: CDR1 MGHDK and CDR2 SYGVNS. CDR3 in DNA: TGTGCCAGCAGTGAGTCAGGCCGCCAAGAGACCCAGTACTTC. Translation gives CASSESGRQETQYF. Filled out from reference TRBV25-1 and TRBJ2-5, the complete variable domain reads EADIYQTPRYLVIGTGKKITLECSQTMGHDKMYWYQQDPGMELHLIHYSYGVNSTEKGDLSSESTVSRIRTEHFPLTLESARPSHTSQYLCASSESGRQETQYFGPGTRLLVL.

A single count supports this clone. CDR3 sequence (DNA): TGTGCCAGCACCAAGAGGACTAGCGGAAGCTCCTACAATGAGCAGTTCTTC. It specifies CASTKRTSGSSYNEQFF. V gene TRBV6-4 combines with J gene TRBJ2-1, with 10 bases lining up with TRBD2. The germline CDR1 and CDR2 sequences are MRHNA and SNTAGT. V lost 7 bases to trimming and J lost 0 bases; unmatched junction nucleotides: 9. CDR3 length: 17 amino acids.

V is TRBV30 and J is TRBJ1-1, with D unclear. V was pared by 3 bases and J by 1 base, with 18 bases between. Germline CDR1 reads GTSNPN; CDR2 reads SVGIG (reference sequence). CDR3 length: 16 amino acids. The CDR3 DNA follows: TGTGCCTGGAGAAATCCTGTGACTCCTCAGAACACTGAAGCTTTCTTT. This translates into CAWRNPVTPQNTEAFF. Full variable domain (remainder filled in from reference TRBV30 and TRBJ1-1): SQTIHQWPATLVQPVGSPLSLECTVEGTSNPNLYWYRQAAGRGLQLLFYSVGIGQISSEVPQNLSASRPQDRQFILSSKKLLLSDSGFYLCAWRNPVTPQNTEAFFGQGTRLTVV.

This chain links TRBV9 with TRBJ2-7; 7 bases match TRBD2. CDR1 is SGDLS, CDR2 YYNGEE, per germline. The CDR3 contains 13 residues. The ends lost 4 bases at V and 4 bases at J; junction bases unmatched: 5. CDR3: CASSKRDRYEQYF. CDR3 nucleotides: TGTGCCAGCAGCAAGCGGGACCGGTACGAGCAGTACTTC.

The chain recombines TRBV2 with TRBJ2-5; the match to TRBD2 covers 10 bases. J gave up 9 bases and V 5 bases, and 9 bases lay outside the gene matches. This CDR3 is built from 14 residues. Germline-derived CDR1 and CDR2 are SNHLY and FYNNEI. The CDR3, as DNA: TGTGCCAGCAGTCCCGGGACTAGCGCTCTTCCCCAGTACTTC. Its translation is CASSPGTSALPQYF.

This clone was detected only a few times. The chain recombines TRBV30 with TRBJ1-5; D is unresolved. V gave up 2 bases and J gave up 2 bases, with 19 bases separating them. The V gene's germline CDR1 is GTSNPN and CDR2 SVGIG (reference sequence). The CDR3 is 17 amino acids. CDR3 sequence (DNA): TGTGCCTGGAGTCCGGGCAGAACCGCGCTTGGCAATCAGCCCCAGCATTTT. It specifies CAWSPGRTALGNQPQHF.

With respect to this clone: The final CDR3 position lacks the conserved phenylalanine or tryptophan, pointing to a likely read error. No DNA is shown, since the ends of the CDR3 on it are uncertain; the CDR3 is the one TCRdb lists. The genes are TRBV6-1 and TRBJ1-4. A total of 10 residues make up the CDR3, ends included. The germline V gene encodes CDR1 MNHNS and CDR2 SASEGT. Here the CDR3 reads CASKVQAIMG.

This rearrangement joins TRBV4-1 to TRBJ1-1; no reliable D call. The V gene lost 2 bases and the J gene lost 1 base, with 8 bases spanning the gap. Germline V gene lookup returns CDR1 MGHRA and CDR2 YSYEKL. The CDR3 covers 14 residues. The CDR3 loop reads CASSQRAANTEAFF. The CDR3 coding sequence is TGCGCCAGCAGCCAAAGGGCGGCGAACACTGAAGCTTTCTTT.

The V and J genes are TRBV30 and TRBJ2-2; 11 positions match TRBD1. V shed 5 bases, J shed 6 bases, and the junction held 5 bases outside the gene matches. The CDR3 loop spans 14 amino acids. CDR1 is GTSNPN, CDR2 SVGIG, per germline (reference sequence). The CDR3 reads CAWGRTGGPGELFF. The CDR3 DNA reads TGTGCCTGGGGCAGGACAGGGGGCCCCGGGGAGCTGTTTTTT.

This clone was seen once. V usage is TRBV9 and J usage is TRBJ1-1; D gene unclear. The germline V gene encodes CDR1 SGDLS and CDR2 YYNGEE. V dropped 6 bases and J dropped 0 bases, with 12 bases sitting between them. This CDR3 has 14 amino acids. The CDR3 is CASTPAGMNTEAFF. The CDR3 DNA follows: TGTGCCAGCACCCCCGCGGGTATGAACACTGAAGCTTTCTTT.

This clone has just one count. It may be a read error: a sequence one base away is much more abundant. The sample contains more than one DNA sequence encoding this CDR3. This rearrangement joins TRBV11-2 to TRBJ2-5; D gene ambiguous. Trimming removed 0 bases from V and 2 bases from J, with 4 bases in between. CDR1 and CDR2 from the germline V gene are SGHAT and FQNNGV. The CDR3 contains 13 residues. This CDR3 is CASSLDRQETQYF. The DNA of the CDR3 is TGTGCCAGCAGCTTAGATAGACAAGAGACCCAGTACTTC.

This sequence joins TRBV28 and TRBJ1-5; a possible D gene is TRBD1 (6 bases). Germline lookup yields CDR1 MDHEN and CDR2 SYDVKM. The ends were cut back, 4 bases at V and 4 bases at J, with 17 bases in the middle. CDR3 size: 16 residues. As DNA, the CDR3 is TGTGCCAGCAGTTCCCCCCTCTGGACAGAGAATCAGCCCCAGCATTTT. Protein sequence: CASSSPLWTENQPQHF.

This chain joins TRBV19 and TRBJ2-2; 7 bases align to TRBD1. Trimming cost V 5 bases and J 6 bases; bases outside gene matches: 6. Germline CDR1 LNHDA, CDR2 SQIVND (reference sequence). The CDR3 length is 14 residues. CDR3 DNA: TGTGCCAGTAGTCAGGGACAGAGGTCCGGGGAGCTGTTTTTT. This sequence encodes CASSQGQRSGELFF.

This chain connects TRBV5-4 to TRBJ1-1; D is perhaps TRBD1 (5 bases). The CDR3 loop spans 16 amino acids. Trimming stripped 1 base from V and 5 bases from J, with 18 bases between. CDR1 SGHNT and CDR2 YYREEE come from the germline V gene (reference sequence). The CDR3 bases are TGTGCCAGCAGCTTGCCTGGGGCAGGGAGTGGGACTGAAGCTTTCTTT. Translated: CASSLPGAGSGTEAFF.